This TCR beta chain was captured by sequencing in a study of OX40 agonist ivuxolimab in advanced cancers. The wider study: Allowance was made for prior anti-PD-1, anti-PD-L1 or anti-CTLA-4 therapy, and about 40% had some.

Looked up from germline, CDR1 is DFQATT and CDR2 is SNEGSKA (reference sequence). The CDR3 runs 11 residues. Repertoires were generated with immunoSEQ multiplex PCR, while TCRdb's copy carries only in-frame clones and drops some. This table holds 62,000 or so clones, about nine tenths found once. The sequencing here drew on CD4+ or CD8+ T cells sorted from blood, taken in a trial of the OX40 agonist ivuxolimab. This chain uses TRBV20-1 with TRBJ1-2, with a tentative D call TRBD1 (5 bases). The source of this sequence is an adult with an advanced solid tumor such as melanoma, head and neck, liver or kidney cancer. The CDR3 coding sequence is TGCATCTCGACAGATAACTATGGCTACACCTTC. Translated: CISTDNYGYTF.